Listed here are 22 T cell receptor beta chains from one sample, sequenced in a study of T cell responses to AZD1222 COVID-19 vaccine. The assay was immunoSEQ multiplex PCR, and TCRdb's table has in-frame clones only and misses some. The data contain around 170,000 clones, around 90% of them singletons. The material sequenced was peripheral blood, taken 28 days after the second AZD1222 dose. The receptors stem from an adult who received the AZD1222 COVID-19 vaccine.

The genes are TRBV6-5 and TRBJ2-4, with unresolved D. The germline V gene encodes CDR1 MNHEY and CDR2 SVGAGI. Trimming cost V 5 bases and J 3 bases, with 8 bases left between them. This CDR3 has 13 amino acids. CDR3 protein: CASSPWDKNIQYF. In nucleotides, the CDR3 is TGTGCCAGCAGTCCATGGGACAAAAACATTCAGTACTTC.

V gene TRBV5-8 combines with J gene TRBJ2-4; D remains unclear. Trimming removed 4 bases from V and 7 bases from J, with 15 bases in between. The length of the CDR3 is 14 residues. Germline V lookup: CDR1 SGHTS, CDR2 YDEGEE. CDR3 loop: CASSIVSLRNIQYF. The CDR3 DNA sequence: TGTGCCAGCAGCATCGTGAGCCTTAGGAACATTCAGTACTTC.

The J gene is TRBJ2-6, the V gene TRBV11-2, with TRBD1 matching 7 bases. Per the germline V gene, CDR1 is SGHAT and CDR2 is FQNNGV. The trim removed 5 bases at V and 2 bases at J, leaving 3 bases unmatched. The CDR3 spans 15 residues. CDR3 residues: CASSPQGAGANVLTF. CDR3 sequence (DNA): TGTGCCAGCAGCCCTCAGGGGGCTGGGGCCAACGTCCTGACTTTC.

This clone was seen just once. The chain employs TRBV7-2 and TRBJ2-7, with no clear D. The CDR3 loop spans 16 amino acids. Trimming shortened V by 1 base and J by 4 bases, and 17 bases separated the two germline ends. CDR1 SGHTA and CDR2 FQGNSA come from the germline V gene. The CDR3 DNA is TGTGCCAGCAGCTTAGATTCCGGGCCTTCTTCTTACGAGCAGTACTTC. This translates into CASSLDSGPSSYEQYF.

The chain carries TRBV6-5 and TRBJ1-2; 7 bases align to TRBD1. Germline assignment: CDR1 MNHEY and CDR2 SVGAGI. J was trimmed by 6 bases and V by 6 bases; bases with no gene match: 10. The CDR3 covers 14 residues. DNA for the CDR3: TGTGCCAGCAGCGTATCCACAGGGGTGGATGGCTACACCTTC. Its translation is CASSVSTGVDGYTF.

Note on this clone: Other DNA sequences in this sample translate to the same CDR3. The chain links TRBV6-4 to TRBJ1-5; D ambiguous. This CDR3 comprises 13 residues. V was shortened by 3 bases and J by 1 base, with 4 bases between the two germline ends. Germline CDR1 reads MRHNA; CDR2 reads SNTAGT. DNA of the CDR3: TGTGCCAGCAGTGAAGGCAGCAATCAGCCCCAGCATTTT. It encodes CASSEGSNQPQHF.

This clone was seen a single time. CDR3 in amino acids: CASRGGTDTQYF. Written as DNA, the CDR3 is TGTGCCAGCCGGGGGGGCACAGATACGCAGTATTTT. The chain couples TRBV11-2 to TRBJ2-3; 7 nucleotides line up with TRBD2. The length of the CDR3 is 12 residues. Germline loops: CDR1 SGHAT, CDR2 FQNNGV. J lost 1 base, V lost 8 bases, and 0 bases had no gene match.

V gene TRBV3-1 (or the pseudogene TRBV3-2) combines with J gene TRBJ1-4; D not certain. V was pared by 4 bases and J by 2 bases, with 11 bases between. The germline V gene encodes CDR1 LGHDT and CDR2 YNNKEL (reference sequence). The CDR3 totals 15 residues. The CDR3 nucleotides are TGTGCCAGCAGCCCTATAGGAGTGACTAATGAAAAACTGTTTTTT. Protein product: CASSPIGVTNEKLFF.

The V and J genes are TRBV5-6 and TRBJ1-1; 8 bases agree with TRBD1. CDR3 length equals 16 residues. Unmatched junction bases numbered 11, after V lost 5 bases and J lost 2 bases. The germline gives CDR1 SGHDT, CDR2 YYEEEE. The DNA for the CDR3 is TGTGCCAGCAGGCCGGGATCAGGGGGCCGAAACACTGAAGCTTTCTTT. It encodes CASRPGSGGRNTEAFF.

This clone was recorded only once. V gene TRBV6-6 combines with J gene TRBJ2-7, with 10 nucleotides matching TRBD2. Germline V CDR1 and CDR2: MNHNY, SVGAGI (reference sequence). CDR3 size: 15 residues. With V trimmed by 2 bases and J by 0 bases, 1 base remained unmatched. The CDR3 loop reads CASSYASGGSYEQYF. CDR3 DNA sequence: TGTGCCAGCAGTTACGCTAGCGGGGGCTCCTACGAGCAGTACTTC.

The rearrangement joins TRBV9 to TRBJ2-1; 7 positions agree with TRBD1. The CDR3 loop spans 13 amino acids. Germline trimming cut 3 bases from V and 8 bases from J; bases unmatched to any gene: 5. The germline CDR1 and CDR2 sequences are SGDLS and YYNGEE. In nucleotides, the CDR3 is TGTGCCAGCAGCGAACAGGGGCCCTATGAGCAGTTCTTC. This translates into CASSEQGPYEQFF.

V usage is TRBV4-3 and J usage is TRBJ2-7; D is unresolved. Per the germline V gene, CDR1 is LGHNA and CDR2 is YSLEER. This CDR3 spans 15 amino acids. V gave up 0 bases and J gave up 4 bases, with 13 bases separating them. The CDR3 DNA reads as TGCGCCAGCAGCCAAGATGAAGGGATTAATTACGAGCAGTACTTC. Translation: CASSQDEGINYEQYF.

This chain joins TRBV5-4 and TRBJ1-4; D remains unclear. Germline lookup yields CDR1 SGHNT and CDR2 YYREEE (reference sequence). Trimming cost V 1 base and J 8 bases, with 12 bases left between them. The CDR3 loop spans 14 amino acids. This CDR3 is CASSLKMGGEKLFF. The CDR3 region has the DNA TGTGCCAGCAGCTTGAAAATGGGTGGGGAAAAACTGTTTTTT.

The CDR3 sequence: CASSEGRGGPQHF. CDR3 nucleotide sequence: TGTGCCAGCAGTGAAGGCAGGGGAGGGCCCCAGCATTTT. This sequence joins TRBV2 and TRBJ1-5, with D perhaps TRBD1 (6 bases). This CDR3 is built from 13 residues. Trimming stripped 1 base from V and 9 bases from J, with 10 bases between. Germline V lookup: CDR1 SNHLY, CDR2 FYNNEI.

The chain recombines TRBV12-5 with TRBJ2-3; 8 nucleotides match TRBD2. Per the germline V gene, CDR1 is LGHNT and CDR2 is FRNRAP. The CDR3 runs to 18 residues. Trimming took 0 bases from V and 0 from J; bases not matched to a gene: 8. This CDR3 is CASGLVRAGASSTDTQYF. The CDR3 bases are TGTGCTAGTGGTTTGGTACGAGCGGGGGCATCTAGCACAGATACGCAGTATTTT. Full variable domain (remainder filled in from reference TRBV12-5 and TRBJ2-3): DARVTQTPRHKVTEMGQEVTMRCQPILGHNTVFWYRQTMMQGLELLAYFRNRAPLDDSGMPKDRFSAEMPDATLATLKIQPSEPRDSAVYFCASGLVRAGASSTDTQYFGPGTRLTVL.

DNA for the CDR3: TGTGCCAGCAGCCAAGTACTAGCGGGGGCCACAGATACGCAGTATTTT. It specifies CASSQVLAGATDTQYF. The rearrangement links TRBV4-2 to TRBJ2-3; 11 positions match TRBD2. CDR1 and CDR2 (germline): LGHNA, YNFKEQ. After removal of 1 base from V and 2 bases from J, the junction contained 2 bases not matched to a gene. The CDR3 runs 16 residues.

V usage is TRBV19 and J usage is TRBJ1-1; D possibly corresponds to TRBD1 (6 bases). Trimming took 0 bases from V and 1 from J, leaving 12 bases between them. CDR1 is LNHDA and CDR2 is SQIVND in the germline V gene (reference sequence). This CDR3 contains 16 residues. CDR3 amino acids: CASSIDIGQKNTEAFF. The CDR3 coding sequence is TGTGCCAGTAGTATAGATATAGGACAGAAGAACACTGAAGCTTTCTTT.

The CDR3 sequence is CAISESGGNQPQHF. CDR3 in DNA: TGTGCCATCAGTGAGTCCGGGGGGAATCAGCCCCAGCATTTT. The V call is TRBV10-3, the J call TRBJ1-5; possible D gene TRBD1, 5 bases. CDR3 size: 14 residues. V shed 0 bases and J shed 4 bases, with 7 bases lying between them. The germline V gene encodes CDR1 ENHRY and CDR2 SYGVKD.

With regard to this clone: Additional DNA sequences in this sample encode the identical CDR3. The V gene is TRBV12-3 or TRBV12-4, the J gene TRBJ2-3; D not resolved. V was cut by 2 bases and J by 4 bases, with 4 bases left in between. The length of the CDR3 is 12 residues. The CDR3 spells CASSLRADTQYF. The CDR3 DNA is TGTGCCAGCAGTTTAAGAGCAGATACGCAGTATTTT.

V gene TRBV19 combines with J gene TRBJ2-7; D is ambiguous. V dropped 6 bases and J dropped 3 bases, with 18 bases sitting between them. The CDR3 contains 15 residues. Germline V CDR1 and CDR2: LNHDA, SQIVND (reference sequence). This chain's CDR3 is CASSPGPSLVYEQYF. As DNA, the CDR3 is TGTGCCAGTAGCCCGGGCCCCTCCCTCGTCTACGAGCAGTACTTC.

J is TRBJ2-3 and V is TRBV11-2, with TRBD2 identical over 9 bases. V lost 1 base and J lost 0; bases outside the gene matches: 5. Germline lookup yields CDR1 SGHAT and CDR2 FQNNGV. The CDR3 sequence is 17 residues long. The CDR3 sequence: CASSLGLAGESTDTQYF. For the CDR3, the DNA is TGTGCCAGCAGCTTAGGGTTAGCGGGGGAAAGCACAGATACGCAGTATTTT.

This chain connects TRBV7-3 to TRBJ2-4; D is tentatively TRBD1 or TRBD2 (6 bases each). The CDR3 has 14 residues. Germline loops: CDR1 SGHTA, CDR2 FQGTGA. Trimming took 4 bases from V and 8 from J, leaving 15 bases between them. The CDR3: CASSSKDRRDIQYF. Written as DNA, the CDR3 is TGTGCCAGCAGCTCGAAAGACAGGAGGGACATTCAGTACTTC. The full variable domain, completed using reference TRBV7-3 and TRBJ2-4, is GAGVSQTPSNKVTEKGKYVELRCDPISGHTALYWYRQSLGQGPEFLIYFQGTGAADDSGLPNDRFFAVRPEGSVSTLKIQRTERGDSAVYLCASSSKDRRDIQYFGAGTRLSVL.